This TCR beta chain emerged from a study of graft-versus-host responses after intestinal transplantation. On the study more broadly: Transplants given to recipients were multivisceral, liver-intestinal, or isolated intestinal. The recipients all started with anti-thymocyte globulin induction and then took tacrolimus and steroids for about 3 years. General study points: Allograft graft-versus-host to host-versus-graft clonal ratios ran high in patients with graft-donor T cell macrochimerism. Peak circulating GvH clone levels were associated with early post-transplant HvG declines.

The CDR3 covers 14 residues. Trimming left V 1 base short and J 10 bases short, with 12 bases between. In germline, CDR1 is SGHRS, CDR2 YFSETQ. Clones were sequenced by immunoSEQ multiplex PCR, and TCRdb holds only the in-frame ones, with some missing. This sample has about 100,000 clones; more than 75% occur once, and the top ten carry 0.95%. This clone was observed a few times. Its target is unknown. The chain recombines TRBV5-1 with TRBJ1-6; D unclear. This TCR derives from a human donor who was the organ donor for an intestinal transplant. Sequenced material: unstimulated CD4+ T cells sorted from spleen or lymph node cells, taken before transplant. CDR3 region: CASSLSQEKSPLHF. Here the CDR3 DNA reads TGCGCCAGCAGCTTGTCCCAGGAAAAATCACCCCTCCACTTT.